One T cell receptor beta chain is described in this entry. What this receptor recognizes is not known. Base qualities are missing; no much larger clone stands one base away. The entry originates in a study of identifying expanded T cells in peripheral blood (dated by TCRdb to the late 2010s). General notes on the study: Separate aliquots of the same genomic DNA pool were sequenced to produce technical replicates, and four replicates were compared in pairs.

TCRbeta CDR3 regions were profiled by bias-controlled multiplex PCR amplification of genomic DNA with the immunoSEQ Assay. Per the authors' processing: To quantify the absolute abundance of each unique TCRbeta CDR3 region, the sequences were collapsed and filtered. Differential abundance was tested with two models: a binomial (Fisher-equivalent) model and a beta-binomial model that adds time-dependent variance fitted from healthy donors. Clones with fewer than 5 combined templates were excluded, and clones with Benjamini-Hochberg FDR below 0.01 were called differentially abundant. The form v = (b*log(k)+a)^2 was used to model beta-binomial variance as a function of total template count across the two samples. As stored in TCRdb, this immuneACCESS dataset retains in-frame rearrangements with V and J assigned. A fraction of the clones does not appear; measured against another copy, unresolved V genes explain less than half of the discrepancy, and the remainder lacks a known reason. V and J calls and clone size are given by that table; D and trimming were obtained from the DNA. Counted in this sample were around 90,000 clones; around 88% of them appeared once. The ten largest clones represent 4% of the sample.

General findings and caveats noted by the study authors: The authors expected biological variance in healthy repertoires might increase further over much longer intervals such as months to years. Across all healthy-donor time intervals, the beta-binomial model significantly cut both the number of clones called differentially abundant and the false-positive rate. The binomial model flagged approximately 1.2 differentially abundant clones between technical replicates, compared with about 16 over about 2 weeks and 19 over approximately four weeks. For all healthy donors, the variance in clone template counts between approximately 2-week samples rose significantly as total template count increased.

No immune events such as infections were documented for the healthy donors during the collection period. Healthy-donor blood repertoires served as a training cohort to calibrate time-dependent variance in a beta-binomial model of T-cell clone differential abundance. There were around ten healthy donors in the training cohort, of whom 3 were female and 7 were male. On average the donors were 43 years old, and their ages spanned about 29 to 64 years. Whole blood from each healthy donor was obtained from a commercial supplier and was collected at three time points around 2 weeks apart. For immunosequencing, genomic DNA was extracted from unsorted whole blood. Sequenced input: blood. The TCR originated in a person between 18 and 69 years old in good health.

The bases read TGTGCCATCACTCGGGGGCCAGACTACGAGCAGTACTTC. Translated, it reads CAITRGPDYEQYF. This chain joins TRBV10-3 to TRBJ2-7; the D gene cannot be resolved beyond TRBD1 or TRBD2, each matching 6 bases. The cysteine opens and the phenylalanine closes a CDR3 of 13 amino acids. The kept DNA is CDR3 alone, 39 bases in frame from the first base. Taken from the germline V gene, the CDR1 and CDR2 loops are ENHRY and SYGVKD. Trimming costs V 7 bases and J 3 bases, and their ends lie 13 bases apart.